Below, 9 T cell receptor beta chains from the same sample are listed, as sequenced in a study of metastatic and nonmetastatic thyroid tumors. TCRdb reanalyzed the PCR reads via MiXCR. The sample yields about 21,000 clones, about 30% seen once. All patients were treatment-naive before thyroid surgery. Sequencing was performed on adjacent normal tissue. These receptors were obtained from a female donor with papillary thyroid cancer or a benign thyroid nodule (not recorded which). Some clones in this sample may be carry-over from other donors' samples.

The CDR3 DNA is TGCAGTGCTACAAGACAGGACTCCTACGAGCAGTACTTC. This sequence encodes CSATRQDSYEQYF. The chain couples TRBV20-1 to TRBJ2-7, with a tentative D call TRBD1 (6 bases). Germline CDR1 DFQATT, CDR2 SNEGSKA (reference sequence). V lost 4 bases and J lost 0, with 10 bases in between. This CDR3 has 13 amino acids.

This clone was counted at least ten times. The limits of the CDR3 on the DNA are not certain, so only TCRdb's listed CDR3 is given. CDR3 region: CASSVGPGLGTYIQYF. The chain has TRBV9 and TRBJ2-4; the table's D call of TRBD2 was not tested on the DNA. From its first to its last residue, the CDR3 has 16 amino acids. Looked up from germline, CDR1 is SGDLS and CDR2 is YYNGEE.

Judged by abundance, this clone is medium-sized. This chain uses TRBV15 with TRBJ2-5, with TRBD2 matching over 8 bases. With V trimmed by 0 bases and J by 4 bases, 7 bases remained unmatched. CDR1 and CDR2 (germline): LNHNV, YYDKDF (reference sequence). The CDR3 sequence is 16 residues long. CDR3 region: CATSRDLPGGGETQYF. CDR3 bases: TGTGCCACCAGCAGAGATCTGCCCGGGGGGGGAGAGACCCAGTACTTC.

The chain is built from TRBV7-2 and TRBJ1-6, with TRBD1 as a possible D gene (6 bases). The CDR3 contains 15 residues. Germline V gene lookup returns CDR1 SGHTA and CDR2 FQGNSA. The ends were cut back, 3 bases at V and 7 bases at J, with 13 bases in the middle. The CDR3 is CASSFQPGANSPLHF. The CDR3 nucleotides are TGTGCCAGCAGCTTTCAACCAGGGGCCAATTCACCCCTCCACTTT. Full variable domain (rest looked up from reference TRBV7-2 and TRBJ1-6): GAGVSQSPSNKVTEKGKDVELRCDPISGHTALYWYRQSLGQGLEFLIYFQGNSAPDKSGLPSDRFSAERTGGSVSTLTIQRTQQEDSAVYLCASSFQPGANSPLHFGNGTRLTVT.

This clone was detected only a few times. The rearrangement uses TRBV11-2 and TRBJ2-2; no clear D gene. The CDR3 sequence is 14 residues long. CDR1 and CDR2 (germline): SGHAT, FQNNGV. The V end was cut by 5 bases, the J end by 5 bases, with 12 bases between. In DNA, the CDR3 is TGTGCCAGCAGCATTGGCTGGCTTACCGGGGAGCTGTTTTTT. Translating it yields CASSIGWLTGELFF.

V gene TRBV5-1 combines with J gene TRBJ2-7, with 11 bases lining up with TRBD2. V dropped 1 base and J dropped 2; count of bases not matched to a gene: 5. Germline V gene data show CDR1 as SGHRS and CDR2 as YFSETQ. The CDR3 is made up of 16 amino acids. CDR3 nucleotides: TGCGCCAGCAGCTTGCAGACTAGCGGGGCTACCTACGAGCAGTACTTC. Its protein product is CASSLQTSGATYEQYF.

The genes are TRBV20-1 and TRBJ2-3; D is perhaps TRBD2 (6 bases). Trimming left V 5 bases short and J 2 bases short, with 20 bases between. Germline CDR1 reads DFQATT; CDR2 reads SNEGSKA (reference sequence). The CDR3 has 16 residues. The CDR3 DNA sequence: TGCAGTGCTTTCAGATTCCGGGGGTCAGTCACAGATACGCAGTATTTT. Its translation is CSAFRFRGSVTDTQYF.

Of note for this clone: Mismatch with germline at one junction end may stem from a read error. The genes are TRBV19 and TRBJ1-2; D might be TRBD1 (5 bases). This CDR3 has 12 amino acids. Germline-derived CDR1 and CDR2 are LNHDA and SQIVND (reference sequence). CDR3 protein: CASSTGNYCYTF. Written as DNA, the CDR3 is TGTGCCAGTAGTACAGGGAACTATTGCTACACCTTC.

The V gene is TRBV18, the J gene TRBJ1-2; a possible D gene is TRBD1 (6 bases). The CDR3 has 14 residues. Per germline, CDR1 KGHSH and CDR2 LQKENI. Trimming pared 0 bases from V and 8 bases from J, leaving 13 bases between. The CDR3 nucleotides read TGTGCCAGCTCACCACCGAACAGGGTAGAGGGCTACACCTTC. The encoded protein is CASSPPNRVEGYTF.